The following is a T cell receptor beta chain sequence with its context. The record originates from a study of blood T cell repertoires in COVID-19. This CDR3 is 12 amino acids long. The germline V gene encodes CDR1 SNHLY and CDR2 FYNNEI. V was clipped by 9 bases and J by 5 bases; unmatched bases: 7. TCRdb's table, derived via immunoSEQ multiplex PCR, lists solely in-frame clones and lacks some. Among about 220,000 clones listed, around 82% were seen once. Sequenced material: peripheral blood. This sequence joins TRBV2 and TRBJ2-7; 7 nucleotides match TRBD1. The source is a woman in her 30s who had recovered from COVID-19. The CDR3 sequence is CARGTEVDEQYF. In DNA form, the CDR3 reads TGTGCCAGAGGGACAGAAGTAGACGAGCAGTACTTC.